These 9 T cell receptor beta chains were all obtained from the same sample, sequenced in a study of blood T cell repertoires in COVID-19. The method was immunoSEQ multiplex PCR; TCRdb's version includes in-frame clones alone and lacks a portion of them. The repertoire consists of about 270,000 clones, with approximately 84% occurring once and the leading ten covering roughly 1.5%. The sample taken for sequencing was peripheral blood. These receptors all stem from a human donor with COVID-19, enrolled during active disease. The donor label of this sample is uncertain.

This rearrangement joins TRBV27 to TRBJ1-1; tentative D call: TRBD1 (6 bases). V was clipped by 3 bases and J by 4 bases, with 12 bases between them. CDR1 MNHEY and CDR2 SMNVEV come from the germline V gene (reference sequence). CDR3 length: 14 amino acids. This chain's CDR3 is CASSFDEGGTEAFF. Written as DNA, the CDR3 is TGTGCCAGCAGTTTCGATGAAGGGGGCACTGAAGCTTTCTTT.

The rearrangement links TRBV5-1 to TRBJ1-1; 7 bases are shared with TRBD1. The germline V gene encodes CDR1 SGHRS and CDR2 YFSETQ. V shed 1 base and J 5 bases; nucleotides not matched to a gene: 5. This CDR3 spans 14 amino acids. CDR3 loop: CASSLYRGGTEAFF. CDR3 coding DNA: TGCGCCAGCAGCTTGTACAGGGGTGGGACTGAAGCTTTCTTT.

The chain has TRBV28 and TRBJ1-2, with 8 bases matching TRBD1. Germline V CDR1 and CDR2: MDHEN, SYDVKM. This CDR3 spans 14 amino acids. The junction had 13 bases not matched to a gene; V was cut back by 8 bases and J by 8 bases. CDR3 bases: TGTGCCAGCGGAAGCCCTGGACAGGGCTGGGGCTACACCTTC. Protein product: CASGSPGQGWGYTF.

CDR3 nucleotide sequence: TGTGCCAGCAGCTTGGACAGGGGAATGCACAATGAGCAGTTCTTC. Protein product: CASSLDRGMHNEQFF. This rearrangement joins TRBV11-2 to TRBJ2-1; 9 bases match TRBD1. This CDR3 comprises 15 residues. Trimming removed 3 bases from V and 5 bases from J; junction bases left unmatched: 5. Germline assignment: CDR1 SGHAT and CDR2 FQNNGV.

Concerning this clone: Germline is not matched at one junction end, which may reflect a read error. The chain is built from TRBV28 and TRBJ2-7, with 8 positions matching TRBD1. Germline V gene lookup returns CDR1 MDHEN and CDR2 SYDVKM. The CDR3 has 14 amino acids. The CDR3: CASAQGANKGRRSF. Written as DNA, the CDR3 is TGTGCCAGCGCTCAGGGGGCTAATAAGGGGCGAAGGAGCTTC.

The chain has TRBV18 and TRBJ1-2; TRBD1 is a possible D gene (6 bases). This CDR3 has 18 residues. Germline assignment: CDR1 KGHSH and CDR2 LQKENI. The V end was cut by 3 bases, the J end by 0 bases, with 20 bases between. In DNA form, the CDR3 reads TGTGCCAGCTCACCTCTTTTGCCCGACAGGATCGCTAACTATGGCTACACCTTC. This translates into CASSPLLPDRIANYGYTF.

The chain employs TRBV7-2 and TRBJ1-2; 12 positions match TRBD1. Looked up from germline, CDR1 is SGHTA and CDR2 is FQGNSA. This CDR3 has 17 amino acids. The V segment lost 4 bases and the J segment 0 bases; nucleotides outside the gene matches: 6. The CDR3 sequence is CASSSGTGGGSNYGYTF. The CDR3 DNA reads TGTGCCAGCAGCTCCGGGACAGGGGGCGGATCTAACTATGGCTACACCTTC.

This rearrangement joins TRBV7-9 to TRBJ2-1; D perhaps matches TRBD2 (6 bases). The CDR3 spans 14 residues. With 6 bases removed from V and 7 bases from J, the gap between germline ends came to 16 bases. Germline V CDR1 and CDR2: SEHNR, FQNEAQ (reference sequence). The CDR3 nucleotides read TGTGCCAGCAGTTTACCGGGACTCCGGAATGAGCAGTTCTTC. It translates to CASSLPGLRNEQFF. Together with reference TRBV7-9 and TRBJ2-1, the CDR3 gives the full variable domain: DTGVSQNPRHKITKRGQNVTFRCDPISEHNRLYWYRQTLGQGPEFLTYFQNEAQLEKSRLLSDRFSAERPKGSFSTLEIQRTEQGDSAMYLCASSLPGLRNEQFFGPGTRLTVL.

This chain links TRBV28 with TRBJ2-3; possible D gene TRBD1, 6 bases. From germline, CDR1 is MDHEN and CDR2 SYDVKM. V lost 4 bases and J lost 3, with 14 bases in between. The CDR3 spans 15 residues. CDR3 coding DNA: TGTGCCAGCAGTTCCCTGGGGGCGCCGACAGATACGCAGTATTTT. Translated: CASSSLGAPTDTQYF.